The 26 T cell receptor beta chains below all came from one sample that was sequenced in a study of cytomegalovirus exposure and HLA in healthy donors. Libraries were prepared by immunoSEQ multiplex PCR; TCRdb keeps only in-frame clonotypes and omits some of them. Among 300,000 to 350,000 clones listed, 88% were seen once. Material for sequencing was PBMCs. The source of these receptors is a man younger than 45 in good health and CMV-seronegative.

The gene calls are TRBV2 and TRBJ2-2, with a weak D call TRBD1 (6 bases). The CDR3 totals 14 residues. CDR1 and CDR2 from the germline V gene are SNHLY and FYNNEI. Deletions cut 6 bases from V and 2 bases from J, with 10 bases between. The CDR3 nucleotides read TGTGCCAGCAGATGGGACATCAACACCGGGGAGCTGTTTTTT. Translation gives CASRWDINTGELFF. The full variable domain, rest sourced from reference TRBV2 and TRBJ2-2, is EPEVTQTPSHQVTQMGQEVILRCVPISNHLYFYWYRQILGQKVEFLVSFYNNEISEKSEIFDDQFSVERPDGSNFTLKIRSTKLEDSAMYFCASRWDINTGELFFGEGSRLTVL.

This rearrangement joins TRBV19 to TRBJ2-3; D is possibly TRBD1 (5 bases). This CDR3 has 15 residues. Per germline, CDR1 LNHDA and CDR2 SQIVND (reference sequence). V gave up 2 bases and J gave up 2 bases, with 11 bases separating them. This chain's CDR3 is CASSIRTRNTDTQYF. In DNA form, the CDR3 reads TGTGCCAGTAGTATAAGGACAAGAAACACAGATACGCAGTATTTT.

The chain links TRBV7-7 to TRBJ1-2, with D possibly matching TRBD1 (6 bases). Germline values: CDR1 SSHAT, CDR2 FNYEAQ (reference sequence). This CDR3 spans 16 amino acids. V was cut by 5 bases and J by 0 bases, with 16 bases left in between. The CDR3 loop is CASSRPTGRANYGYTF. The DNA of the CDR3 is TGTGCCAGCAGCAGACCGACAGGAAGAGCTAACTATGGCTACACCTTC.

The chain couples TRBV27 to TRBJ2-7; D possibly corresponds to TRBD1 (6 bases). The CDR3 has 13 residues. Trimming left V 5 bases short and J 3 bases short, with 11 bases between. Germline assignment: CDR1 MNHEY and CDR2 SMNVEV (reference sequence). CDR3 sequence (DNA): TGTGCCAGCAGTAGGGACATTGACTACGAGCAGTACTTC. It is translated as CASSRDIDYEQYF.

The chain carries TRBV9 and TRBJ2-7; perhaps TRBD1 as D (5 bases). Germline V gives CDR1 SGDLS, CDR2 YYNGEE. V lost 0 bases and J 7 bases, leaving 20 bases between the germline ends. The CDR3 extends over 16 amino acids. The CDR3 sequence is CASSVAVGAQAGEQYF. DNA for the CDR3: TGTGCCAGCAGCGTAGCCGTCGGAGCTCAGGCAGGGGAGCAGTACTTC. The complete variable domain, with remaining parts taken from reference TRBV9 and TRBJ2-7, reads DSGVTQTPKHLITATGQRVTLRCSPRSGDLSVYWYQQSLDQGLQFLIQYYNGEERAKGNILERFSAQQFPDLHSELNLSSLELGDSALYFCASSVAVGAQAGEQYFGPGTRLTVT.

The chain combines TRBV30 with TRBJ1-1; D may be TRBD1 (6 bases). The CDR3 totals 13 residues. Germline CDR1 and CDR2: GTSNPN and SVGIG (reference sequence). V shed 2 bases and J shed 6 bases, with 13 bases lying between them. DNA for the CDR3: TGTGCCTGGAGTACTTACAGGGCGGCTGAAGCTTTCTTT. Residues: CAWSTYRAAEAFF.

V gene TRBV5-4 combines with J gene TRBJ2-7; D gene uncertain. Trimming stripped 3 bases from V and 3 bases from J, with 10 bases between. Germline loops: CDR1 SGHNT, CDR2 YYREEE (reference sequence). CDR3 length: 13 amino acids. The CDR3 region has the DNA TGTGCCAGCAGCTCTCCAACTTACTACGAGCAGTACTTC. Translated, it gives CASSSPTYYEQYF.

The gene calls are TRBV6-5 and TRBJ2-2; a weak D match, TRBD2 (7 bases). The CDR3 length is 16 residues. Germline CDR1 and CDR2: MNHEY and SVGAGI. Trimming left V 2 bases short and J 2 bases short, with 12 bases between. CDR3 in DNA: TGTGCCAGCAGTTACGGGGGGGCAATCAACACCGGGGAGCTGTTTTTT. It translates to CASSYGGAINTGELFF.

The chain links TRBV6-1 to TRBJ1-1; D is unclear. The CDR3 loop spans 15 amino acids. Germline-derived CDR1 and CDR2 are MNHNS and SASEGT. V lost 0 bases, J lost 0 bases, and 8 bases lay in between. The CDR3 sequence is CASSEARRVNTEAFF. The CDR3 DNA reads as TGTGCCAGCAGTGAAGCGCGTAGAGTGAACACTGAAGCTTTCTTT.

This clone was picked up one time. The chain uses TRBV10-2 and TRBJ2-3; unclear D gene. This CDR3 region has 15 residues. Germline V CDR1 and CDR2: WSHSY, SAAADI. Trimming shortened V by 8 bases and J by 0 bases, and 15 bases separated the two germline ends. The CDR3 region is CASVSGGSSTDTQYF. The CDR3 DNA is TGCGCCAGCGTGAGTGGCGGATCTAGCACAGATACGCAGTATTTT.

This chain connects TRBV12-5 to TRBJ2-2; D might be TRBD1 (6 bases). The CDR3 length is 15 residues. Trimming took off 8 bases at V and 6 bases at J, with 19 bases between the two ends. Germline V CDR1 and CDR2: LGHNT, FRNRAP. CDR3 amino acids: CASLPTGRFAGELFF. In DNA form, the CDR3 reads TGTGCTAGTTTACCGACAGGTCGGTTCGCCGGGGAGCTGTTTTTT.

This clone was seen a handful of times. The chain joins TRBV5-1 to TRBJ1-2; D might be TRBD1 (5 bases). This CDR3 is 14 amino acids long. CDR1 and CDR2 from the germline V gene are SGHRS and YFSETQ. Trimming left V 5 bases short and J 6 bases short, with 17 bases between. The CDR3 DNA follows: TGCGCCAGCAGTTCTGAAGGGGCTCGCGATGGCTACACCTTC. Amino acid sequence: CASSSEGARDGYTF.

This chain connects TRBV9 to TRBJ2-7; 7 bases agree with TRBD1. The CDR3 extends over 14 amino acids. Trimming took 4 bases from V and 1 from J; bases not matched to a gene: 5. Germline lookup yields CDR1 SGDLS and CDR2 YYNGEE. The CDR3 region has the DNA TGTGCCAGCAGCACCCGACAGGGATCCTACGAGCAGTACTTC. It codes for CASSTRQGSYEQYF.

The CDR3 spells CASPDRVASYEQYF. CDR3 in DNA: TGTGCCAGCCCAGACAGGGTTGCCTCCTACGAGCAGTACTTC. This chain uses TRBV27 with TRBJ2-7, with TRBD1 identical over 7 bases. Unmatched junction bases numbered 7, after V lost 8 bases and J lost 0 bases. This CDR3 has 14 amino acids. CDR1 and CDR2 from the germline V gene are MNHEY and SMNVEV (reference sequence).

This clone appeared once. The gene calls are TRBV6-5 and TRBJ2-2; D perhaps matches TRBD1 (6 bases). With 6 bases removed from V and 1 base from J, the gap between germline ends came to 9 bases. The length of the CDR3 is 14 residues. Germline CDR1 reads MNHEY; CDR2 reads SVGAGI. Here the CDR3 reads CASSTGLNTGELFF. The CDR3 DNA reads as TGTGCCAGCAGCACAGGGCTGAACACCGGGGAGCTGTTTTTT.

This chain joins TRBV6-5 and TRBJ1-2, with D uncertain. Germline V CDR1 and CDR2: MNHEY, SVGAGI. The length of the CDR3 is 14 residues. V lost 2 bases, J lost 2 bases, and 9 bases lay in between. The CDR3, as DNA: TGTGCCAGCAGTTACGGTGGAGGAAACTATGGCTACACCTTC. Translated, it gives CASSYGGGNYGYTF.

V gene TRBV9 combines with J gene TRBJ2-5; 11 bases are a match to TRBD2. In germline, CDR1 is SGDLS, CDR2 YYNGEE. CDR3 length equals 15 residues. V was clipped by 3 bases and J by 6 bases; unmatched bases: 7. CDR3 amino acids: CASSEGTSGGQTQYF. CDR3 DNA: TGTGCCAGCAGCGAAGGGACTAGCGGCGGGCAGACCCAGTACTTC. Variable domain in full (rest from reference TRBV9 and TRBJ2-5): DSGVTQTPKHLITATGQRVTLRCSPRSGDLSVYWYQQSLDQGLQFLIQYYNGEERAKGNILERFSAQQFPDLHSELNLSSLELGDSALYFCASSEGTSGGQTQYFGPGTRLLVL.

This chain's CDR3 is CASSLRTGGNTGELFF. The CDR3 DNA reads as TGTGCCAGCAGCCTCCGGACAGGGGGAAACACCGGGGAGCTGTTTTTT. The chain has TRBV7-6 and TRBJ2-2; 10 bases match TRBD1. This CDR3 is built from 16 residues. CDR1 and CDR2 (germline): SGHVS, FNYEAQ. V shed 5 bases and J 2 bases; nucleotides not matched to a gene: 5.

In DNA, the CDR3 is TGTGCCAGCAGCGACGCAGGGCACTATGGCTACACCTTC. It translates to CASSDAGHYGYTF. The gene calls are TRBV5-6 and TRBJ1-2; tentative D call: TRBD1 (5 bases). The length of the CDR3 is 13 residues. Looked up from germline, CDR1 is SGHDT and CDR2 is YYEEEE. V was cut by 4 bases and J by 3 bases, with 10 bases left in between.

This rearrangement joins TRBV27 to TRBJ2-6; D call uncertain. Deletions cut 3 bases from V and 2 bases from J, with 11 bases between. The germline gives CDR1 MNHEY, CDR2 SMNVEV (reference sequence). This CDR3 is built from 16 residues. The CDR3 loop reads CASSFSGLAGANVLTF. CDR3 nucleotide sequence: TGTGCCAGCAGTTTTTCGGGTTTGGCTGGGGCCAACGTCCTGACTTTC.

V usage is TRBV30 and J usage is TRBJ1-4, with TRBD1 as a possible D gene (5 bases). The germline gives CDR1 GTSNPN, CDR2 SVGIG (reference sequence). V was pared by 5 bases and J by 5 bases, with 12 bases between. The CDR3 length is 13 residues. CDR3 region: CAWGLGVNEKLFF. CDR3 bases: TGTGCCTGGGGGTTAGGGGTGAATGAAAAACTGTTTTTT.

The V and J genes are TRBV5-6 and TRBJ2-1; 8 positions agree with TRBD1. The CDR3 is 15 residues long. Germline CDR1 reads SGHDT; CDR2 reads YYEEEE. The V gene end was trimmed by 0 bases and the J gene end by 13 bases; junction bases not matched to a gene: 12. The CDR3 DNA is TGTGCCAGCAGCTTGGAAGTGAAGTGGGGGACAGGCCAGTTCTTC. It is translated as CASSLEVKWGTGQFF.

The chain uses TRBV19 and TRBJ1-2; 8 positions match TRBD1. Germline loops: CDR1 LNHDA, CDR2 SQIVND (reference sequence). V gave up 7 bases and J gave up 8 bases; unmatched junction bases: 9. The CDR3 sequence is 13 residues long. The CDR3 DNA reads TGTGCCAGTACCCCGGACAGGGCAATAGGCTACACCTTC. It specifies CASTPDRAIGYTF.

The chain joins TRBV18 to TRBJ2-6; D is unclear. The CDR3 is made up of 15 amino acids. V gave up 1 base and J gave up 4 bases, with 8 bases separating them. The V gene's germline CDR1 is KGHSH and CDR2 LQKENI. CDR3 bases: TGTGCCAGCTCACCACTTAGCCCCGGGGCCAACGTCCTGACTTTC. This translates into CASSPLSPGANVLTF.

This rearrangement joins TRBV19 to TRBJ1-4; TRBD1 is a possible D gene (6 bases). The germline CDR1 and CDR2 sequences are LNHDA and SQIVND (reference sequence). Trimming removed 0 bases from V and 11 bases from J, with 19 bases in between. The CDR3 is 16 amino acids. DNA of the CDR3: TGTGCCAGTAGTATAGAAGGCGGACAGTTGGCGAGGAAACTGTTTTTT. Translating it yields CASSIEGGQLARKLFF.

The CDR3 bases are TGCAGCGTCCCAACGACAGGGTATCGTTCTGGCTACACCTTC. Its protein is CSVPTTGYRSGYTF. The genes are TRBV29-1 and TRBJ1-2, with TRBD1 matching 7 bases. CDR1 and CDR2 (germline): SQVTM, ANQGSEA. V dropped 6 bases and J dropped 7; count of bases not matched to a gene: 14. This CDR3 spans 14 amino acids. Complete variable domain (other parts from reference TRBV29-1 and TRBJ1-2): SAVISQKPSRDICQRGTSLTIQCQVDSQVTMMFWYRQQPGQSLTLIATANQGSEATYESGFVIDKFPISRPNLTFSTLTVSNMSPEDSSIYLCSVPTTGYRSGYTFGSGTRLTVV.